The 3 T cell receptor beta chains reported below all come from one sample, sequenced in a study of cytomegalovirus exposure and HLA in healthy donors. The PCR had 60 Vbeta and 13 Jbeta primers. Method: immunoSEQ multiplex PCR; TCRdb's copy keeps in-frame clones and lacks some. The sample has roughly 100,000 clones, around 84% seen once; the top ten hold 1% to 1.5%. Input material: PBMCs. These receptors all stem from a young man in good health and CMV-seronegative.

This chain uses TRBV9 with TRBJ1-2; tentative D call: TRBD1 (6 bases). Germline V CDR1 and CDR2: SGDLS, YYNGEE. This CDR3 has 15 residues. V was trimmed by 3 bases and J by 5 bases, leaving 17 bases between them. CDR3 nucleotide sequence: TGTGCCAGCAGCGCCCGGGGGGCCCCTTCGTATGGCTACACCTTC. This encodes CASSARGAPSYGYTF. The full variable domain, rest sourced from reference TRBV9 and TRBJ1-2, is DSGVTQTPKHLITATGQRVTLRCSPRSGDLSVYWYQQSLDQGLQFLIQYYNGEERAKGNILERFSAQQFPDLHSELNLSSLELGDSALYFCASSARGAPSYGYTFGSGTRLTVV.

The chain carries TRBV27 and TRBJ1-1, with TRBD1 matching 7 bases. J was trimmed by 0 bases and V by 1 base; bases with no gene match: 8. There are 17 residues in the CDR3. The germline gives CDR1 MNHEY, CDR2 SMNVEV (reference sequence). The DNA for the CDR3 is TGTGCCAGCAGTTTATTTATGAGGGGGCGCATGAACACTGAAGCTTTCTTT. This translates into CASSLFMRGRMNTEAFF.

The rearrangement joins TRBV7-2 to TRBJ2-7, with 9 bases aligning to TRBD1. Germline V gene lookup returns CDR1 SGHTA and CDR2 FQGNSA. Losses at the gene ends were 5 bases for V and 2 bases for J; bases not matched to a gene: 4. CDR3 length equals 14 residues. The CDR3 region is CASSPGTGTYEQYF. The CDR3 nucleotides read TGTGCCAGCAGCCCCGGGACAGGGACCTACGAGCAGTACTTC.